These T cell receptor beta chains were read from a single sample in a study of blood T cell repertoires in COVID-19. The data were produced by immunoSEQ multiplex PCR, yet TCRdb's version contains in-frame clones alone and is incomplete. The data hold more than 90,000 clones, with about nine tenths observed a single time. Sequenced: peripheral blood. The source is a man in his fifties with acute or convalescent COVID-19. The CDR3 runs from the conserved cysteine through the conserved F or W. Fields, in order: clone size, V gene, D gene, J gene, CDR3 protein, CDR3 DNA. The D gene is left open where the match is weak. Clone size is given for some rows only: seen once, a few or many times, or a class if the clone is expanded.

>.|TRBV5-6|TRBD1|TRBJ2-7
CASSFPGTDYEQYF
TGTGCCAGCAGCTTCCCCGGGACAGACTACGAGCAGTACTTC
>.|TRBV5-6|.|TRBJ1-3
CASSLFSGNTIYF
TGTGCCAGCAGCCTGTTCTCTGGAAACACCATATATTTT
>.|TRBV5-4|.|TRBJ2-7
CASSPRGSGVEQYF
TGTGCCAGCAGCCCCCGGGGTAGCGGTGTCGAGCAGTACTTC
>.|TRBV7-3|TRBD1|TRBJ1-1
CASSAQGAKNTEAFF
TGTGCCAGCAGCGCACAGGGGGCGAAGAACACTGAAGCTTTCTTT
>.|TRBV5-1|.|TRBJ2-6
CASSLQWSSGANVLTF
TGCGCCAGCAGCTTGCAGTGGAGCTCTGGGGCCAACGTCCTGACTTTC
>.|TRBV5-1|.|TRBJ2-3
CASSSPQGRADTQYF
TGCGCCAGCAGCTCACCCCAGGGTCGAGCAGATACGCAGTATTTT
>.|TRBV27|TRBD2|TRBJ2-3
CASRVAGGSTDTQYF
TGTGCCAGCAGAGTAGCGGGGGGGAGCACAGATACGCAGTATTTT
>.|TRBV2|TRBD1|TRBJ2-2
CASRVGQATGELFF
TGTGCCAGCAGAGTGGGACAGGCGACCGGGGAGCTGTTTTTT
>.|TRBV11-2|.|TRBJ2-5
CASSLGIWSGLTETQYF
TGTGCCAGCAGCTTAGGAATATGGAGCGGGTTAACGGAGACCCAGTACTTC
>.|TRBV6-7|TRBD1|TRBJ1-3
CASSYFTGTQGDTIYF
TGTGCCAGCAGTTACTTCACCGGGACCCAGGGGGACACCATATATTTT
>.|TRBV29-1|TRBD1|TRBJ2-7
CSVGRGLSYEQYF
TGCAGCGTTGGCAGGGGGCTGAGCTACGAGCAGTACTTC
>few|TRBV15|TRBD1|TRBJ2-1
CATSSFGTGRGNEQFF
TGTGCCACCAGCAGCTTCGGGACAGGGAGGGGCAATGAGCAGTTCTTC
>.|TRBV7-9|.|TRBJ2-3
CASSQSRGSTDTQYF
TGTGCCAGCAGCCAAAGTAGAGGTAGCACAGATACGCAGTATTTT
>.|TRBV12-3/TRBV12-4|.|TRBJ1-2
CASSLVRANYTF
TGTGCCAGCAGTTTAGTACGAGCTAACTACACCTTC
>.|TRBV12-5|TRBD1|TRBJ1-1
CASGLVRGTGSLSGAEAFF
TGTGCTAGTGGTTTGGTACGGGGGACAGGGTCGTTATCGGGAGCTGAAGCTTTCTTT
>.|TRBV5-1|.|TRBJ2-7
CASSGGIYEQYF
TGCGCCAGCAGCGGGGGGATATACGAGCAGTACTTC
>.|TRBV19|.|TRBJ1-5
CASSIIIGVGSNQPQHF
TGTGCCAGTAGTATAATAATAGGAGTCGGGAGCAATCAGCCCCAGCATTTT
>.|TRBV15|.|TRBJ1-5
CATSRGARGSNQPQHF
TGTGCCACCAGCAGAGGGGCTCGGGGTAGCAATCAGCCCCAGCATTTT
>.|TRBV5-4|.|TRBJ1-1
CASSLDPGVIAEAFF
TGTGCCAGCAGCTTGGATCCGGGGGTGATCGCTGAAGCTTTCTTT
>.|TRBV7-6|.|TRBJ2-3
CASSFRGSTDTQYF
TGTGCCAGCAGCTTCAGGGGAAGCACAGATACGCAGTATTTT
>.|TRBV7-9|.|TRBJ2-2
CASSSFGVPNTGELFF
TGTGCCAGCAGCTCCTTCGGGGTACCGAACACCGGGGAGCTGTTTTTT
>.|TRBV16|TRBD1|TRBJ1-1
CASSILQGASEAFF
TGTGCCAGCAGCATTTTACAGGGGGCCTCTGAAGCTTTCTTT
>few|TRBV27|TRBD1|TRBJ2-3
CASSWWTGRDDTQYF
TGTGCCAGCAGTTGGTGGACAGGGCGAGACGATACGCAGTATTTT
>.|TRBV28|.|TRBJ1-5
CASSVIYSNQPQHF
TGTGCCAGCAGTGTTATATATAGCAATCAGCCCCAGCATTTT
>.|TRBV4-2|TRBD2|TRBJ2-5
CASSQVGAGDPQETQYF
TGTGCCAGCAGCCAAGTGGGCGCGGGGGACCCACAAGAGACCCAGTACTTC
>.|TRBV9|TRBD1|TRBJ2-2
CASSTRPGGLTNTGELFF
TGTGCCAGCAGCACCCGTCCAGGGGGCTTGACGAACACCGGGGAGCTGTTTTTT
>.|TRBV6-5|TRBD1|TRBJ1-6
CASSRRDSNSPLHF
TGTGCCAGCAGCCGCCGGGACAGTAATTCACCCCTCCACTTT
>.|TRBV2|.|TRBJ1-1
CASTTVTEAFF
TGTGCCAGCACTACAGTCACTGAAGCTTTCTTT
>.|TRBV5-1|TRBD2|TRBJ2-2
CASILTVGLAATGELFF
TGCGCCAGCATTCTAACCGTGGGACTAGCGGCGACCGGGGAGCTGTTTTTT
>.|TRBV19|TRBD1|TRBJ1-6
CASQGAYTLHF
TGTGCCAGTCAGGGGGCTTACACCCTCCACTTT
>once|TRBV27|TRBD2|TRBJ2-3
CASRRLAGGPTDTQYF
TGTGCCAGCAGACGACTAGCGGGGGGGCCCACAGATACGCAGTATTTT
>.|TRBV12-3/TRBV12-4|.|TRBJ1-1
CASSRMNTEAFF
TGTGCCAGCAGCAGGATGAACACTGAAGCTTTCTTT
>.|TRBV7-9|.|TRBJ1-4
CASSQIGQTGGLGAPF
TGTGCCAGCAGCCAAATAGGGCAAACCGGCGGGTTAGGAGCGCCTTTT
>.|TRBV4-1|.|TRBJ2-3
CASSQDRAGVSTDTQYF
TGCGCCAGCAGCCAAGATCGTGCCGGGGTGAGCACAGATACGCAGTATTTT
>.|TRBV6-5|.|TRBJ1-1
CASTLRHRMNTEAFF
TGTGCCAGCACTCTCAGACACAGAATGAACACTGAAGCTTTCTTT
>.|TRBV6-1|.|TRBJ2-3
CASGDGSTDTQYF
TGTGCCAGCGGAGACGGTAGCACAGATACGCAGTATTTT
>.|TRBV10-3|TRBD1|TRBJ1-1
CAISPTGGTEAFF
TGTGCCATCAGCCCCACAGGGGGCACTGAAGCTTTCTTT
>.|TRBV4-1|.|TRBJ2-1
CASSQEGSSGPYNEQFF
TGCGCCAGCAGCCAAGAAGGAAGTAGCGGACCCTACAATGAGCAGTTCTTC
>.|TRBV11-2|.|TRBJ1-5
CASSLGGDSNQPQHF
TGTGCCAGCAGCTTAGGGGGGGATAGCAATCAGCCCCAGCATTTT
>.|TRBV29-1|.|TRBJ1-1
CSAGLMNTEAFF
TGCAGCGCCGGACTGATGAACACTGAAGCTTTCTTT
>.|TRBV27|TRBD1|TRBJ2-7
CASSPVRDSSYEQYF
TGTGCCAGCAGCCCCGTCCGGGACAGCTCCTACGAGCAGTACTTC
>.|TRBV19|TRBD1|TRBJ1-5
CASSQGAGRSNQPQHF
TGTGCCAGCAGCCAGGGGGCGGGTAGGAGCAATCAGCCCCAGCATTTT
>.|TRBV7-8|.|TRBJ1-5
CASSLERRPQPQHF
TGTGCCAGCAGCTTAGAGCGTAGGCCTCAGCCCCAGCATTTT
>.|TRBV9|.|TRBJ1-5
CASSVGQGNQPQHF
TGTGCCAGCAGCGTAGGTCAGGGGAATCAGCCCCAGCATTTT
>once|TRBV7-2|TRBD1|TRBJ1-1
CASSVRQGAGTEAFF
TGTGCCAGCAGCGTAAGACAGGGGGCTGGCACTGAAGCTTTCTTT
>.|TRBV28|.|TRBJ1-5
CASSWGGVQPQHF
TGTGCCAGCAGTTGGGGGGGGGTTCAGCCCCAGCATTTT
>.|TRBV5-1|TRBD1|TRBJ1-6
CASSSDPGQNNSPLHF
TGCGCCAGCAGCAGCGATCCGGGACAGAATAATTCACCCCTCCACTTT
>few|TRBV4-3|.|TRBJ2-7
CASSQQFASGGVNEQYF
TGCGCCAGCAGCCAACAGTTCGCGTCGGGGGGCGTCAACGAGCAGTACTTC
>.|TRBV5-1|TRBD2|TRBJ2-5
CASSLSSGGETQYF
TGCGCCAGCAGCTTGTCATCGGGGGGAGAGACCCAGTACTTC
>.|TRBV12-3/TRBV12-4|TRBD2|TRBJ2-1
CASSSTSYEQFF
TGTGCCAGCAGCTCGACTAGCTATGAGCAGTTCTTC
>.|TRBV6-5|.|TRBJ1-1
CASIAGAWGTEAFF
TGTGCCAGCATCGCGGGGGCCTGGGGCACTGAAGCTTTCTTT
>once|TRBV6-4|.|TRBJ1-1
CASRRTENTEAFF
TGTGCCAGCAGAAGGACAGAGAACACTGAAGCTTTCTTT
>.|TRBV18|.|TRBJ2-5
CASSPGSGETQYF
TGTGCCAGCTCACCAGGGTCGGGAGAGACCCAGTACTTC
>many|TRBV7-2|TRBD2|TRBJ2-1
CASSLGPGGYNEQFF
TGTGCCAGCAGCTTAGGCCCGGGGGGCTACAATGAGCAGTTCTTC
>.|TRBV7-8|TRBD1|TRBJ1-5
CASSLGRNRGWNQPQHF
TGTGCCAGCAGCTTAGGGAGGAACAGGGGGTGGAATCAGCCCCAGCATTTT